A selection of T cell receptor beta chains follows, all from one sample in a study of blood T cell repertoires in COVID-19. Assay used: immunoSEQ multiplex PCR; TCRdb lists only in-frame clones, some missing. The sample has around 95,000 clones, approximately 90% seen once. Material: peripheral blood. All receptors derive from a man aged 45-60 years with acute or convalescent COVID-19. Both conserved end residues are part of each CDR3. The order of the fields is D gene, V gene, clone size, J gene, CDR3 protein, CDR3 DNA. The D gene is left open where the match is weak. Rows give clone size only sometimes, using once, few, many, or a class for an expanded clone.

.	TRBV5-4	.	TRBJ1-6	CASSLERGFPYNSPLHF	TGTGCCAGCAGCTTGGAAAGGGGTTTCCCCTATAATTCACCCCTCCACTTT
TRBD1	TRBV19	.	TRBJ1-3	CASTSRAGGFSGNTIYF	TGTGCCAGTACCAGTCGTGCAGGGGGCTTCTCTGGAAACACCATATATTTT
.	TRBV24-1	once	TRBJ2-6	CATSKGESGANVLTF	TGTGCCACCAGTAAAGGGGAATCTGGGGCCAACGTCCTGACTTTC
TRBD1	TRBV5-1	.	TRBJ2-7	CASSKDRGVSYEQYF	TGCGCCAGCAGCAAGGACAGGGGGGTCTCCTACGAGCAGTACTTC
.	TRBV30	.	TRBJ1-6	CAWSVRRLSYNSPLHF	TGTGCCTGGAGTGTAAGAAGACTCTCCTATAATTCACCCCTCCACTTT
.	TRBV7-9	.	TRBJ1-1	CASSAGSHTEAFF	TGTGCCAGCAGCGCAGGGTCGCACACTGAAGCTTTCTTT
.	TRBV5-1	.	TRBJ1-1	CASSETGLSVEAFF	TGCGCCAGCAGCGAGACAGGTCTGAGCGTGGAAGCTTTCTTT
.	TRBV16	.	TRBJ2-3	CASSPGSDTQYF	TGTGCCAGCAGCCCAGGGTCAGATACGCAGTATTTT
TRBD2	TRBV6-6	.	TRBJ2-5	CASRGLAGRETQYF	TGTGCCAGCAGGGGACTAGCGGGACGAGAGACCCAGTACTTC
TRBD1	TRBV29-1	few	TRBJ2-2	CSVVSGDRGTGELFF	TGCAGCGTTGTTTCCGGGGACAGGGGTACCGGGGAGCTGTTTTTT
TRBD1	TRBV19	.	TRBJ1-2	CASGRDREYGYTF	TGTGCCAGCGGTAGAGACAGGGAATATGGCTACACCTTC
.	TRBV3-1/TRBV3-2	.	TRBJ2-5	CASSQAGQGQETQYF	TGTGCCAGCAGCCAAGCGGGTCAGGGTCAAGAGACCCAGTACTTC
.	TRBV4-2	.	TRBJ2-1	CASSYQGYNEQFF	TGTGCCAGCAGCTACCAGGGTTACAATGAGCAGTTCTTC
.	TRBV18	.	TRBJ2-2	CASSPELASTGELFF	TGTGCCAGCTCACCAGAACTAGCTTCCACCGGGGAGCTGTTTTTT
.	TRBV5-1	.	TRBJ1-4	CASSPGMGTRVPNEKLFF	TGCGCCAGCAGCCCGGGAATGGGCACAAGGGTCCCTAATGAAAAACTGTTTTTT
.	TRBV27	.	TRBJ1-6	CASSQGSGNSPLHF	TGTGCCAGCAGCCAGGGAAGTGGTAATTCACCCCTCCACTTT
TRBD2	TRBV7-8	.	TRBJ2-1	CASSLGAGAYNEQFF	TGTGCCAGCAGCTTAGGAGCGGGAGCATACAATGAGCAGTTCTTC
.	TRBV6-5	.	TRBJ1-5	CASSYIRGNQPQHF	TGTGCCAGCAGTTATATCCGTGGCAATCAGCCCCAGCATTTT
.	TRBV30	.	TRBJ2-3	CAWSVPGGADTQYF	TGTGCCTGGAGTGTACCTGGAGGAGCAGATACGCAGTATTTT
TRBD2	TRBV13	.	TRBJ2-5	CASTLAVPGEDQYF	TGTGCCAGCACCCTAGCGGTCCCCGGTGAGGACCAGTACTTC
.	TRBV5-1	.	TRBJ1-5	CASSLDPGSNQPQHF	TGCGCCAGCAGCTTGGACCCGGGAAGCAATCAGCCCCAGCATTTT
.	TRBV6-9	.	TRBJ1-1	CASSYSGREDTEAFF	TGTGCCAGCAGTTATTCCGGCAGGGAGGACACTGAAGCTTTCTTT
.	TRBV18	.	TRBJ2-7	CASSPPQGREQYF	TGTGCCAGCTCACCACCTCAGGGTCGGGAGCAGTACTTC
.	TRBV21-1	.	TRBJ1-4	CASSKCGTGKNTTNEKLFF	TGTGCCAGCAGCAAATGCGGGACAGGGAAAAACACGACTAATGAAAAACTGTTTTTT
TRBD2	TRBV10-3	.	TRBJ2-3	CAISPSGTSSPDTQYF	TGTGCCATCAGCCCATCCGGGACTAGCTCCCCAGATACGCAGTATTTT
.	TRBV11-2	.	TRBJ1-4	CASSLGTGTNEKLFF	TGTGCCAGCAGCTTAGGGACGGGGACTAATGAAAAACTGTTTTTT
.	TRBV5-4	.	TRBJ1-3	CASSLSGSGGNTIYF	TGTGCCAGCAGCTTGTCAGGGTCGGGTGGAAACACCATATATTTT
TRBD1	TRBV5-1	.	TRBJ1-1	CASSFGQGGVSEAFF	TGCGCCAGCAGCTTTGGACAGGGGGGAGTCTCTGAAGCTTTCTTT
TRBD1	TRBV5-1	.	TRBJ2-7	CASSLAGGTGYYEQYF	TGCGCCAGCAGCTTGGCAGGGGGAACTGGCTACTACGAGCAGTACTTC
.	TRBV12-3/TRBV12-4	.	TRBJ1-1	CASRAWRGTEAFF	TGTGCCAGCAGAGCCTGGAGGGGCACTGAAGCTTTCTTT